These 30 T cell receptor beta chains were all obtained from the same sample, sequenced in a study of T cell repertoires in cytomegalovirus infection. TCRdb ran MiXCR on the reads and lists one entry per CDR3 protein. The sample lists some 600,000 distinct CDR3 sequences, roughly 26% seen once, with 7.5% to 9% in the top ten. Specimen: CD8+ T cells from PBMCs. The receptors were gathered from a human donor in good health (CMV status not recorded). Some clones in this sample may be carry-over from other donors' samples.

Concerning this clonotype: Given a much more abundant clone one base away, this may be a read error. This chain links TRBV7-2 with TRBJ2-3, with 7 bases fitting TRBD1. The CDR3 sequence is 15 residues long. The V segment lost 6 bases and the J segment 6 bases; nucleotides outside the gene matches: 12. Germline CDR1 reads SGHTA; CDR2 reads FQGNSA. CDR3: CASSFLGTVADTQYF. CDR3 sequence (DNA): TGTGCCAGCAGTTTCCTCGGGACAGTCGCGGATACGCAGTATTTT.

In the case of this clonotype: This may stem from a read error, because a much larger clone lies one nucleotide away. The chain employs TRBV7-2 and TRBJ2-7; no definite D call. Trimming stripped 1 base from V and 3 bases from J, with 13 bases between. Germline CDR1 is SGHTA and CDR2 is FQGNSA. The CDR3 totals 15 residues. The CDR3 region is CASSLVYGSIYEQYV. CDR3 in DNA: TGTGCCAGCAGCTTAGTGTACGGGTCAATCTACGAGCAGTACGTC.

Ten or more counts support this clonotype. DNA for the CDR3: TGTGCCAGCTTGACCGGGACTTCCCTGACAGATACGCAGTATTTT. Residues: CASLTGTSLTDTQYF. The chain employs TRBV7-8 and TRBJ2-3, with a tentative D call TRBD2 (6 bases). V gave up 8 bases and J gave up 3 bases, with 18 bases separating them. CDR1 and CDR2 from the germline V gene are SGHVS and FQNEAQ. The CDR3 spans 15 residues.

This clonotype has only one observation. This rearrangement joins TRBV27 to TRBJ2-7; D perhaps matches TRBD1 (6 bases). CDR1 MNHEY and CDR2 SMNVEV come from the germline V gene (reference sequence). The CDR3 sequence is 15 residues long. Trimming removed 0 bases from V and 0 bases from J, with 9 bases in between. In DNA, the CDR3 is TGTGCCAGCAGTTTATCAGGGGGACGCTCCTACGAGCAGTACGTC. Amino acids: CASSLSGGRSYEQYV.

This clonotype was found a few times. V is TRBV19 and J is TRBJ2-7, with D uncertain. Germline CDR1 reads LNHDA; CDR2 reads SQIVND (reference sequence). CDR3 size: 14 residues. The V end was cut by 8 bases, the J end by 2 bases, with 16 bases between. The CDR3 nucleotides are TGTGCCAGTGGGCTCGGATTGAAAACCTACGAGCAGTACTTC. Encoded protein: CASGLGLKTYEQYF.

This clonotype was counted between two and nine times. Germline is not matched at one junction end, which may reflect a read error. The chain employs TRBV7-6 and TRBJ1-2, with D unresolved. From germline, CDR1 is SGHVS and CDR2 FNYEAQ. This CDR3 region has 12 residues. In DNA form, the CDR3 reads TGTGCCAGCAGCTTAAGCCCACAGAAAACCCCCTTC. It codes for CASSLSPQKTPF.

This sequence joins TRBV5-4 and TRBJ2-7; possibly TRBD2 for D (6 bases). This CDR3 comprises 12 residues. Germline CDR1 and CDR2: SGHNT and YYREEE (reference sequence). CDR3 DNA: TGTGCCAGCAGCGGGGACTGTTACGAGCAGTGCGTC. Amino acids: CASSGDCYEQCV.

The table lists this clonotype with a few counts. CDR3 nucleotide sequence: TGTGCCAGCATTCCGCCCCGGGGGGAGGGGACCGGGGAGCTGTTTTTT. Encoded protein: CASIPPRGEGTGELFF. V is TRBV7-9 and J is TRBJ2-2; 7 bases map to TRBD2. The germline V gene encodes CDR1 SEHNR and CDR2 FQNEAQ (reference sequence). This CDR3 contains 16 residues. The ends lost 7 bases at V and 5 bases at J; junction bases unmatched: 13.

This clonotype was detected ten times or more. The chain couples TRBV7-8 to TRBJ2-2, with unresolved D. The CDR3 loop spans 11 amino acids. Looked up from germline, CDR1 is SGHVS and CDR2 is FQNEAQ. V was clipped by 6 bases and J by 6 bases, with 5 bases between them. CDR3 residues: CASSRSGELFF. DNA of the CDR3: TGTGCCAGCAGTAGGTCCGGGGAGCTGTTTTTT.

The rearrangement joins TRBV7-9 to TRBJ2-3; tentative D call: TRBD2 (6 bases). The length of the CDR3 is 14 residues. V gave up 9 bases and J gave up 6 bases, with 19 bases separating them. CDR1 is SEHNR and CDR2 is FQNEAQ in the germline V gene (reference sequence). The CDR3 protein is CASRTTSGRDTQYF. DNA for the CDR3: TGTGCCAGTCGGACGACAAGTGGGAGGGATACGCAGTATTTT. The full variable domain, in which reference TRBV7-9 and TRBJ2-3 provide the parts outside the CDR3, is DTGVSQNPRHKITKRGQNVTFRCDPISEHNRLYWYRQTLGQGPEFLTYFQNEAQLEKSRLLSDRFSAERPKGSFSTLEIQRTEQGDSAMYLCASRTTSGRDTQYFGPGTRLTVL.

The genes are TRBV5-1 and TRBJ2-7; D is undetermined. The CDR3 is made up of 14 amino acids. Germline V gene sequence: CDR1 SGHRS, CDR2 YFSETQ. V lost 4 bases, J lost 0 bases, and 11 bases lay in between. CDR3 bases: TGCGCCAGCAGCGCTAAGGTCAGCTCCTACGAGCAGTACTTC. Translation: CASSAKVSSYEQYF. Supplemented by reference TRBV5-1 and TRBJ2-7, the full variable domain reads KAGVTQTPRYLIKTRGQQVTLSCSPISGHRSVSWYQQTPGQGLQFLFEYFSETQRNKGNFPGRFSGRQFSNSRSEMNVSTLELGDSALYLCASSAKVSSYEQYFGPGTRLTVT.

The rearrangement joins TRBV29-1 to TRBJ2-7; the D gene is possibly TRBD2 (5 bases). This CDR3 region has 14 residues. Germline CDR1 SQVTM, CDR2 ANQGSEA. V lost 3 bases, J lost 0 bases, and 12 bases lay in between. The CDR3 nucleotides are TGCAGCGTTGAGAGGACTGATAACTCCTACGAGCAGTACTTC. Translating gives CSVERTDNSYEQYF.

The chain combines TRBV13 with TRBJ2-1; 12 nucleotides align to TRBD2. V shed 7 bases, J shed 5 bases, and the junction held 6 bases outside the gene matches. The germline V gene encodes CDR1 PRHDT and CDR2 FYEKMQ (reference sequence). The CDR3 covers 15 residues. In nucleotides, the CDR3 is TGTGCCAGCACCTCACTAGCGGGGGGAAACAATGAGCAGTTCTTC. This codes for CASTSLAGGNNEQFF.

About this clonotype: A much larger clonotype is one base distant, so this may be a read error. The chain has TRBV6-5 and TRBJ1-2; TRBD1 aligns across 7 bases. In germline, CDR1 is MNHEY, CDR2 SVGAGI. The CDR3 runs to 15 residues. CDR3 DNA: TGTGCCACCAGTTACCGGGACAGTGATAACTATGGCTACACCTTC. This translates into CATSYRDSDNYGYTF.

In its sample, this clonotype was seen a few times. The chain couples TRBV6-5 to TRBJ2-2, with D tentatively TRBD1 (6 bases). The CDR3 sequence is 15 residues long. Trimming removed 4 bases from V and 6 bases from J, with 15 bases in between. Germline values: CDR1 MNHEY, CDR2 SVGAGI. In DNA, the CDR3 is TGTGCCAGCAGTTTATCGTTTACAGGGTCCGGGGAGCTGTTTTTT. Its translation: CASSLSFTGSGELFF.

The chain links TRBV4-2 to TRBJ2-7, with 11 bases aligning to TRBD2. The CDR3 spans 14 residues. Losses at the gene ends were 7 bases for V and 3 bases for J; bases not matched to a gene: 5. Germline-derived CDR1 and CDR2 are LGHNA and YNFKEQ. CDR3 protein: CASIPGLAGYEQYF. CDR3 nucleotides: TGTGCCAGCATCCCCGGACTAGCGGGCTACGAGCAGTACTTC.

The chain is built from TRBV20-1 and TRBJ2-7, with D maybe TRBD2 (7 bases). The germline CDR1 and CDR2 sequences are DFQATT and SNEGSKA (reference sequence). Trimming took off 6 bases at V and 2 bases at J, with 17 bases between the two ends. The CDR3 sequence is 14 residues long. The CDR3 nucleotides read TGCAGTGCCACCGGGGGGCACGGTACCTACGAGCAGTACTTC. It encodes CSATGGHGTYEQYF.

V gene TRBV29-1 combines with J gene TRBJ1-1; D is ambiguous. The CDR3 runs 15 residues. V gave up 0 bases and J gave up 1 base, with 12 bases separating them. Germline CDR1 reads SQVTM; CDR2 reads ANQGSEA. CDR3 DNA: TGCAGCGTTGAAGATGTCGCGGGAAAGAACACTGAAGCTTTCTTT. It specifies CSVEDVAGKNTEAFF.

This clonotype showed up just a few times. Relative to the germline gene, one junction end is altered; a read error may explain this. The rearrangement uses TRBV20-1 and TRBJ2-1, with D possibly called TRBD1 or TRBD2 (5 bases each). The CDR3 is made up of 14 amino acids. CDR1 DFQATT and CDR2 SNEGSKA come from the germline V gene (reference sequence). DNA for the CDR3: TGCAGTGCCAGAGGGGCGGATGTCTACAATGAGCAGTTCTTC. It is translated as CSARGADVYNEQFF.

This clonotype was detected many times. The chain employs TRBV7-2 and TRBJ2-1; D tentatively fits TRBD1 or TRBD2 (6 bases each). The CDR3 length is 18 residues. V was cut by 7 bases and J by 6 bases, with 28 bases left in between. Germline CDR1 is SGHTA and CDR2 is FQGNSA. This CDR3 is CASTPRGWGANDGNEQFF. CDR3 bases: TGTGCCAGCACCCCGAGGGGATGGGGGGCCAACGACGGCAATGAGCAGTTCTTC.

This clonotype was counted ten times or more. This chain joins TRBV7-9 and TRBJ2-5; the D gene could be TRBD1 or TRBD2 (6 bases each). Trimming removed 5 bases at V and 1 base at J, with 14 bases between. Germline V CDR1 and CDR2: SEHNR, FQNEAQ (reference sequence). The CDR3 consists of 15 residues. The CDR3 spells CASSGGPKIQETQYF. As DNA, the CDR3 is TGTGCCAGCAGCGGGGGGCCCAAGATCCAAGAGACCCAGTACTTC.

Concerning this clonotype itself: This may be a read error, as it is one base from a much larger clone. The chain joins TRBV12-3 or TRBV12-4 to TRBJ2-1; 8 bases match TRBD1. The CDR3 is 12 amino acids. V was clipped by 7 bases and J by 6 bases; unmatched bases: 2. The CDR3 DNA follows: TGTGCCAGCACACAGGGGGTCAATGAGCAGTTCTTC. Translating it yields CASTQGVNEQFF.

This chain connects TRBV7-4 to TRBJ2-7; TRBD1 is a possible D gene (6 bases). The CDR3 covers 12 residues. V lost 10 bases and J lost 3, with 13 bases in between. Looked up from germline, CDR1 is SGHVT and CDR2 is SQSDAQ. The CDR3 loop reads CANSSDSYEQYF. The CDR3 bases are TGTGCCAACAGTTCGGACAGCTACGAGCAGTACTTC. Supplemented by reference TRBV7-4 and TRBJ2-7, the full variable domain reads GAGVSQSPRYKVAKRGRDVALRCDSISGHVTLYWYRQTLGQGSEVLTYSQSDAQRDKSGRPSGRFSAERPERSVSTLKIQRTEQGDSAVYLCANSSDSYEQYFGPGTRLTVT.

This clonotype was seen a few times. The rearrangement links TRBV7-2 to TRBJ2-5, with 8 nucleotides matching TRBD2. Trimming cost V 1 base and J 3 bases; bases outside gene matches: 10. The CDR3 runs 17 residues. Per germline, CDR1 SGHTA and CDR2 FQGNSA. Here the CDR3 DNA reads TGTGCCAGCAGCTTAGTGTTTCTGGCGGGGGGCGAAGAGACCCAGTACTTC. Translation: CASSLVFLAGGEETQYF.

Points on this clonotype: At one end the junction does not follow the germline gene, possibly because of a read error. This chain joins TRBV7-2 and TRBJ2-1; 11 nucleotides align to TRBD2. CDR3 length: 16 amino acids. Germline V gene data show CDR1 as SGHTA and CDR2 as FQGNSA. CDR3 region: CARSLDSGGAYNEQFF. The CDR3 DNA reads as TGTGCCAGAAGCTTAGATAGCGGGGGGGCGTACAATGAGCAGTTCTTC.

The chain recombines TRBV14 with TRBJ2-1; D is uncertain. The CDR3 loop spans 13 amino acids. Trimming took 5 bases from V and 10 from J, leaving 15 bases between them. Germline CDR1 SGHDN, CDR2 FVKESK. CDR3 DNA: TGTGCCAGCAGCTTGACTGCCCGGGCGGAGCAGTTCTTC. This translates into CASSLTARAEQFF.

This clonotype turned up a few times. The CDR3 reads CASRPTGYYTEAFF. Written as DNA, the CDR3 is TGTGCCAGCAGACCTACAGGGTACTACACTGAAGCTTTCTTT. The chain recombines TRBV7-9 with TRBJ1-1; possibly TRBD1 for D (6 bases). Trimming shortened V by 6 bases and J by 3 bases, and 14 bases separated the two germline ends. Germline V gene lookup returns CDR1 SEHNR and CDR2 FQNEAQ (reference sequence). The CDR3 is made up of 14 amino acids.

There are a few counts of this clonotype. This sequence joins TRBV9 and TRBJ2-1, with TRBD2 matching 9 bases. CDR3 length: 16 amino acids. Per the germline V gene, CDR1 is SGDLS and CDR2 is YYNGEE. With V trimmed by 0 bases and J by 8 bases, 9 bases remained unmatched. In DNA form, the CDR3 reads TGTGCCAGCAGCGTAGTGGGCGGGGGGGTTACGGATGAGCAGTTCTTC. Translating gives CASSVVGGGVTDEQFF.

V and J are TRBV24-1 and TRBJ2-1; perhaps TRBD2 as D (5 bases). The V end lost 3 bases, the J end lost 2 bases, and 7 bases lay between the germline ends. The CDR3 spans 14 residues. Looked up from germline, CDR1 is KGHDR and CDR2 is SFDVKD. CDR3 DNA: TGTGCCACCAGTGATGCCGGGGCCTACAATGAGCAGTTCTTC. This encodes CATSDAGAYNEQFF.

The chain couples TRBV4-1 to TRBJ1-4, with TRBD1 matching over 7 bases. The CDR3 loop spans 15 amino acids. Per the germline V gene, CDR1 is MGHRA and CDR2 is YSYEKL. Trimming took 2 bases from V and 6 from J; bases not matched to a gene: 6. The CDR3 coding sequence is TGCGCCAGCAGCCAAAGTGACAGGGCTCATGAAAAACTGTTTTTT. This sequence encodes CASSQSDRAHEKLFF.